Included here is one T cell receptor (beta chain) sequence, with context. Its antigen is unknown. The record has no base qualities; no much larger clone is one base away. On the day of marrow donation, related bone marrow donors gave peripheral blood samples. Viable CD3+CD4+ or CD3+CD8+ cells that were CCR7+CD45RA+CD45RO-CD95-CD27+CD28+ were defined as naive T cells. Peripheral blood and bone marrow mononuclear cells were isolated by Ficoll-Hypaque density centrifugation and cryopreserved. CD4+ and CD8+ T cells, including naive and memory subsets, were sorted by FACS using a FACSAria II. This entry is derived from a study of T cells after posttransplantation cyclophosphamide (dated by TCRdb to 2016 to 2018). Regarding the research as a whole: Using TRB sequencing, the study followed how the T cell repertoire rebuilt after myeloablative bone marrow transplantation with posttransplantation cyclophosphamide given as GVHD prophylaxis. In 3 patients, TRB sequencing was also performed on up to roughly 3 more blood samples taken 2 to 5.2 years after transplant, and in 4 patients, pretransplant blood was also TRB-sequenced. Because TRA and TRB clonality correlated tightly in 9 samples, later TCR analyses were limited to TRB. Samples from a few dozen PTCy-treated patients, along with samples from 15 to 20 of their related bone marrow donors, underwent antigen receptor sequencing. TRB sequencing was performed on blood from all 35 or so PTCy patients with 1-year posttransplant specimens. Public TRB sequences were queried against a database of over 3,600 sequences associated with responses to pathogens, tumor antigens, self-antigens and alloantigens. General study outcomes and caveats: Across about 40 patients, TRB clonality was highly associated with recipient CMV seropositivity and CMV reactivation, and diversity in PTCy patients was similar to diversity in CNI/methotrexate controls. Donor-recipient similarity was low at 1-2 months but increased during the first year, and donor CD8+ memory clones often dominated later blood repertoires. The TRB repertoires of T cells infiltrating skin or GI tract showed only limited overlap with the TRB repertoires of T cells in blood.

Genomic DNA was the input for TRB sequencing, which was run either with the immunoSEQ assay at survey resolution or with the hsTCRB kit. In the paper's pipeline: The immunoSEQ software was used for initial read processing, and the LymphoSeq R package was used for repertoire analyses. Clonality was computed as 1 minus normalized Shannon entropy; Gini coefficient was also calculated for each TRB dataset. To infer phenotypes in unsorted samples, TRB sequences from sorted subsets of the recipient or donor were mapped onto unsorted samples from the same recipient. TCRdb took this table from immuneACCESS and kept in-frame rearrangements with V and J called. Such tables lack part of the clones; where checked against another copy, unresolved V genes explain under half of the gap, and the rest is unexplained. V and J calls and clone size follow that table, whereas D and trimming were derived from the DNA. In all, the sample holds 9,000 to 9,500 clones, and over 95% of those were seen once. The ten largest clonotypes hold 0.27% of the sample.

CDR1 and CDR2, looked up from the germline V gene (reference sequence), are MNHEY and SMNVEV. The germline ends are 8 bases apart after V is trimmed by 6 bases and J by 2 bases. The CDR3 contains 12 residues, cysteine and phenylalanine counted. Only CDR3 DNA remains: 36 bases, in frame from the first base. The material sequenced was naive CD8+ T cells sorted from PBMCs. The receptor chain draws on TRBV27 and TRBJ2-7; TRBD2 is perhaps the D gene, given 5 matching bases. This TCR was recovered from a man aged 50 to 59 in good health, CMV-negative, and a related stem cell transplant donor. The DNA is as follows: TGTGCCAGCAGCGGGAACGCCTACGAGCAGTACTTC. Its coded protein is CASSGNAYEQYF.